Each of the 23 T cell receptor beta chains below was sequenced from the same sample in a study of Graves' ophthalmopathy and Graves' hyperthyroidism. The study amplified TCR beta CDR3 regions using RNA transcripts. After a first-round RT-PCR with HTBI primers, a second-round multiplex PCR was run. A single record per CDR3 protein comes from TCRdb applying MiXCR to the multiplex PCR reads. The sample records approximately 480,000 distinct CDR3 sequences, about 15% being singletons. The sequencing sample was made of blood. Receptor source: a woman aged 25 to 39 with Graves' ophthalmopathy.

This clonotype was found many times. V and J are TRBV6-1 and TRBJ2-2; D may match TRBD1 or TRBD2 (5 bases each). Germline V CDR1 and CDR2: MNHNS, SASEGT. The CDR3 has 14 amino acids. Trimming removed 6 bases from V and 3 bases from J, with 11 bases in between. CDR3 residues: CASRVRGDTGELFF. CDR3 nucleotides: TGTGCCAGCAGAGTAAGAGGGGACACCGGGGAGCTGTTTTTT.

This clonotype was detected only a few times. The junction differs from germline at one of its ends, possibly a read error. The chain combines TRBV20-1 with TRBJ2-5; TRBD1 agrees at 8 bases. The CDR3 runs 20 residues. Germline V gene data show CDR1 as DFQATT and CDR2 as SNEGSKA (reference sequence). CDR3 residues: CSARDPPIISRTGLEETQCF. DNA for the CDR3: TGCAGTGCTAGAGACCCCCCAATAATCAGCCGGACAGGGTTGGAAGAGACCCAGTGCTTC.

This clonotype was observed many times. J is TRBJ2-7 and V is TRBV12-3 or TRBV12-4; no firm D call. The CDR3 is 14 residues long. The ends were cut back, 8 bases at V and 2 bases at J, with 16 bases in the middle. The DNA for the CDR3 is TGTGCCAGCCAGACATCGTCCTCTCCCTACGAGCAGTACTTC. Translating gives CASQTSSSPYEQYF.

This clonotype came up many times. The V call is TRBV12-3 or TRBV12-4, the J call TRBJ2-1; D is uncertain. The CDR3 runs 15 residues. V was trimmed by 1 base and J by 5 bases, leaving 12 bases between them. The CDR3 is CASSLEEGMDNEQFF. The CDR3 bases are TGTGCCAGCAGTTTAGAGGAAGGGATGGACAATGAGCAGTTCTTC.

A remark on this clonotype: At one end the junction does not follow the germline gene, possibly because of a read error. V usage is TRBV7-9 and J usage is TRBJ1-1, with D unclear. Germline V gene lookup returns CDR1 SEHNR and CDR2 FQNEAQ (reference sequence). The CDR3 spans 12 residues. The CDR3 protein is CGSSLGDTEAFF. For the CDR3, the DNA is TGTGGCAGCAGCTTAGGAGACACTGAAGCTTTCTTT.

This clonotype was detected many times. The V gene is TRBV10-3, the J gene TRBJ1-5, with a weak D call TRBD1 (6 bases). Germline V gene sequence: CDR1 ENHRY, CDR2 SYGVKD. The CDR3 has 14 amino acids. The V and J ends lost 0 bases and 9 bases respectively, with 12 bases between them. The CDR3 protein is CAISESGLGGPQHF. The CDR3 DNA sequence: TGTGCCATCAGTGAGTCAGGGCTAGGGGGGCCCCAGCATTTT.

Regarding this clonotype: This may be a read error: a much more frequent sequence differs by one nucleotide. CDR3 sequence: CAISLLDRGLFSQYF. CDR3 nucleotides: TGTGCCATCAGTCTCCTGGACAGGGGGCTATTCAGTCAGTACTTC. The genes are TRBV28 and TRBJ2-5; 11 nucleotides line up with TRBD1. The CDR3 covers 15 residues. The germline CDR1 and CDR2 sequences are MDHEN and SYDVKM. The full variable domain, rest sourced from reference TRBV28 and TRBJ2-5, is DVKVTQSSRYLVKRTGEKVFLECVQDMDHENMFWYRQDPGLGLRLIYFSYDVKMKEKGDIPEGYSVSREKKERFSLILESASTNQTSMYLCAISLLDRGLFSQYFGPGTRLLVL.

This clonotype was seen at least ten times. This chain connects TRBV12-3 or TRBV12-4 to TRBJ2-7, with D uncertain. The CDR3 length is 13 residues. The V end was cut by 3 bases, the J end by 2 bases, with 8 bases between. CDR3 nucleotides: TGTGCCAGCAGTTTGCCAGAGCCCTACGAGCAGTACTTC. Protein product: CASSLPEPYEQYF.

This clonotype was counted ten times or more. DNA of the CDR3: TGTGCCAGCAGTTCCAGGGGAAAGGGCTATGGCTACACCTTC. This sequence encodes CASSSRGKGYGYTF. The J gene is TRBJ1-2, the V gene TRBV27; tentatively, D is TRBD1 (6 bases). Trimming pared 4 bases from V and 4 bases from J, leaving 13 bases between. Looked up from germline, CDR1 is MNHEY and CDR2 is SMNVEV (reference sequence). The CDR3 runs 14 residues.

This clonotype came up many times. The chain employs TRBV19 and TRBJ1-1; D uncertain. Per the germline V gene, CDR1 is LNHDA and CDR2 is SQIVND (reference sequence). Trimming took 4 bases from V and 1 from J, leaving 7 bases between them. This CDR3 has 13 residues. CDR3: CASSRGKNTEAFF. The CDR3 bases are TGTGCCAGTAGTAGAGGAAAGAACACTGAAGCTTTCTTT.

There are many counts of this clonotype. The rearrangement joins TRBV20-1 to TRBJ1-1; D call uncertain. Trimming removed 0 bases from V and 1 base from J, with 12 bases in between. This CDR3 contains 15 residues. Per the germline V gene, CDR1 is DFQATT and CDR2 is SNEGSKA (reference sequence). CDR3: CSARDPGGGNTEAFF. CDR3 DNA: TGCAGTGCTAGAGATCCCGGTGGCGGGAACACTGAAGCTTTCTTT.

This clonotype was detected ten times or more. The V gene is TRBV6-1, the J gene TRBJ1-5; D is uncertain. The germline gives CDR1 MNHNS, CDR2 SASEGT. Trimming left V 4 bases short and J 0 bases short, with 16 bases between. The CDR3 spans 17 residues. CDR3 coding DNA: TGTGCCAGCAGTGTCGGAAAGTTCGTGGTTAGCAATCAGCCCCAGCATTTT. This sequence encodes CASSVGKFVVSNQPQHF.

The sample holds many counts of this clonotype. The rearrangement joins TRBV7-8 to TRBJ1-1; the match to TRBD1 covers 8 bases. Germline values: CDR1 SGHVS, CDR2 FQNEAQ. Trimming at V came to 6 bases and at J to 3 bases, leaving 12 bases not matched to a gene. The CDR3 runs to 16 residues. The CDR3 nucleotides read TGTGCCAGCAGTTCAGGGGGCCATATGGGTGACACTGAAGCTTTCTTT. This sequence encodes CASSSGGHMGDTEAFF.

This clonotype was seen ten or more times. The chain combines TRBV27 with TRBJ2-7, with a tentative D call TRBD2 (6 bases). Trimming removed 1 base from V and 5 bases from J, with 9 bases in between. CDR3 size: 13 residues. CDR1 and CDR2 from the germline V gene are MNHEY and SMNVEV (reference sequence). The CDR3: CASSLLGGDEQYF. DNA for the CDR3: TGTGCCAGCAGTTTATTGGGCGGGGACGAGCAGTACTTC.

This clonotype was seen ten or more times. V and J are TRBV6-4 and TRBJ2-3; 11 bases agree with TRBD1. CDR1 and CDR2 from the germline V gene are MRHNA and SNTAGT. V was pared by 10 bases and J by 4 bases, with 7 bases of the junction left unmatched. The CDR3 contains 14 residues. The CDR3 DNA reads TGTGCCATCTACCCGGGACAGGGGGCAGATACGCAGTATTTT. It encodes CAIYPGQGADTQYF.

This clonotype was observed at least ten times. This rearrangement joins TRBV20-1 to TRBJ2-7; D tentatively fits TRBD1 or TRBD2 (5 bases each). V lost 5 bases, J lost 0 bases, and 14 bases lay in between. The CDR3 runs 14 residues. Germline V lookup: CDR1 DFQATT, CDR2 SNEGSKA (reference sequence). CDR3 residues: CSALYEGNSYEQYF. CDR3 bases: TGCAGTGCTCTCTATGAGGGGAACTCCTACGAGCAGTACTTC.

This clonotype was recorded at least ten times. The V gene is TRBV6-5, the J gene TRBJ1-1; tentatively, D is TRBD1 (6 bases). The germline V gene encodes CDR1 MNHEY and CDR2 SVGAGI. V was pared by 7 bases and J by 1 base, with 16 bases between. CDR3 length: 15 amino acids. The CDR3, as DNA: TGTGCCAGCATACCCTCGGACAGCGGGAACACTGAAGCTTTCTTT. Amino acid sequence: CASIPSDSGNTEAFF.

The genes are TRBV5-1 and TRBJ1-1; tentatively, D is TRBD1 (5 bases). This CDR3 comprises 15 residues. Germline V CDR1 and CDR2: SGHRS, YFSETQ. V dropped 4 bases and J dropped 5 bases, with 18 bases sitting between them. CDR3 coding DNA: TGCGCCAGCAGCCTCCCCGGGACGGGCGGTACTGAAGCTTTCTTT. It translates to CASSLPGTGGTEAFF.

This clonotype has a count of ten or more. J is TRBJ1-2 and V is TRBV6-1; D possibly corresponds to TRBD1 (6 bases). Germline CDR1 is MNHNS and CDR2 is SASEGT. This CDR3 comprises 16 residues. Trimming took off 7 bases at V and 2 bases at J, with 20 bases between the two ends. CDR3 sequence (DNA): TGTGCCAGCAACCACATCTGGGACACAAAAAACTATGGCTACACCTTC. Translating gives CASNHIWDTKNYGYTF.

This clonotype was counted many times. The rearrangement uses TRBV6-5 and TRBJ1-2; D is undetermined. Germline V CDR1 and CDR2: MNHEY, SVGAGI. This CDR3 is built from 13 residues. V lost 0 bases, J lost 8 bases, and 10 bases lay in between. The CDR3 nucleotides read TGTGCCAGCAGTTACTCGGCAGGTGGGGGCTACACCTTC. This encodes CASSYSAGGGYTF.

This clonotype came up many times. In DNA form, the CDR3 reads TGTGCCAGCAGTTTTTCGGGGCGCGAAGAGACCCAGTACTTC. Encoded protein: CASSFSGREETQYF. The chain joins TRBV12-3 or TRBV12-4 to TRBJ2-5; D possibly matches TRBD1 or TRBD2 (5 bases each). The CDR3 is made up of 14 amino acids. Trimming took off 3 bases at V and 3 bases at J, with 11 bases between the two ends.

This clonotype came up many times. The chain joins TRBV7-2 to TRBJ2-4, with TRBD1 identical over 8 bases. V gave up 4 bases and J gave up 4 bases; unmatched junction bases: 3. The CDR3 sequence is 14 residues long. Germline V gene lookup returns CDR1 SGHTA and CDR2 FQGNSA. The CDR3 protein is CASSYRTGKNIQYF. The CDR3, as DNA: TGTGCCAGCAGCTACCGGACAGGGAAAAACATTCAGTACTTC.

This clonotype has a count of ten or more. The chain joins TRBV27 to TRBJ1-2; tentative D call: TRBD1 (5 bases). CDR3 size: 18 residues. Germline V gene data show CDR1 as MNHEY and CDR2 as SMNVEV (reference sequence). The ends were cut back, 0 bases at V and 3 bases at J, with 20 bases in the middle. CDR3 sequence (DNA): TGTGCCAGCAGTTTATCCCCCCCCGGCCGGGGCGCAGACTATGGCTACACCTTC. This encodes CASSLSPPGRGADYGYTF.